This T cell receptor beta chain was identified during a study of vaccination and CD4 T cells after COVID-19. An Oncomine TCR Beta short-read assay was used to sequence the DNA from cultured CD4+ T cells. Via MiXCR, TCRdb re-called the PCR reads, giving one row per CDR3 protein. Of 9,000 to 10,000 distinct CDR3 sequences detected, more than 35% appear once; the ten largest clones hold roughly 16%. The CDR3 is 15 amino acids. Germline trimming cut 2 bases from V and 9 bases from J; bases unmatched to any gene: 10. Germline CDR1 and CDR2: MNHEY and SVGAGI. Treatment given: roughly 10-day PBMC culture with coronavirus spike peptide pools or control peptides (ViraFEST assay). As concerns this clonotype: Antigen unknown.

The chain joins TRBV6-5 to TRBJ2-1; 7 nucleotides line up with TRBD1. This TCR derives from a human donor who had recovered from COVID-19. The sample comprised CD4+ T cells from blood, cultured in vitro. CDR3 coding DNA: TGTGCCAGCAGTTACATACGGGGACAGCAGGGTGAGCAGTTCTTC. Encoded protein: CASSYIRGQQGEQFF.